This TCR beta chain is drawn from a study of blood T cells in healthy people across ages. V lost 5 bases and J 5 bases, leaving 15 bases between the germline ends. This CDR3 region has 13 residues. Germline CDR1 reads GTSNPN; CDR2 reads SVGIG (reference sequence). Per-sample PBMC isolation yielded at least 6.5 million cells. A J-beta primer mix and a sample-barcoded 5' primer were used in a second PCR of roughly 6 to 12 cycles. TCRdb ran MiXCR on the 5' RACE reads and lists one entry per CDR3 protein. The sample has hundreds of thousands of distinct CDR3 sequences; about 50% are singletons. This clonotype was seen ten or more times.

The clonotype was recovered from an elderly woman in good health. The chain is built from TRBV30 and TRBJ2-5, with D perhaps matching TRBD2 (6 bases). Sequences were obtained from blood. The CDR3 DNA reads TGTGCCTGGGGGACTCGAGTGTATGAGACCCAGTACTTC. Its translation: CAWGTRVYETQYF.